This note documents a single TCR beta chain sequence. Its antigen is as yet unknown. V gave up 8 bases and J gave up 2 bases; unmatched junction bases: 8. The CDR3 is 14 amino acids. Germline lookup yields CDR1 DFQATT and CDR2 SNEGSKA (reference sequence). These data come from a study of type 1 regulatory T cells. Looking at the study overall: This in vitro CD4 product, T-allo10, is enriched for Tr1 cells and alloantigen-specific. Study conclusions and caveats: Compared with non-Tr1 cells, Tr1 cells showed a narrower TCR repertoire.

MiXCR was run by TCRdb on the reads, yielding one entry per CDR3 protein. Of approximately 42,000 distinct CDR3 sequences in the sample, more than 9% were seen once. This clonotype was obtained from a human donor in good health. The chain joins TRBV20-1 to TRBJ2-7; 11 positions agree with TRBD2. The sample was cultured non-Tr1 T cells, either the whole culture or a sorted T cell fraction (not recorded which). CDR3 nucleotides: TGCAGTTCTCAACTAGCGGGAGTTACCTACGAGCAGTACTTC. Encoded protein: CSSQLAGVTYEQYF.